The clone carrying this T cell receptor (beta chain) was seen only a few times. The antigen remains undetermined. V lost 3 bases and J lost 8, with 8 bases in between. The CDR3 is 12 residues long. Germline V lookup: CDR1 DFQATT, CDR2 SNEGSKA (reference sequence). This sample was taken from a study of T cell repertoires in cytomegalovirus infection. The study's findings and limits: Identification of carriers of CMV plus the relevant HLA was achieved through cumulative public TCR beta family frequency.

MiXCR, run by TCRdb on the reads, gives a single entry per CDR3 protein. The data contain fewer than 350,000 distinct CDR3 sequences, about 28% of them singletons. The V call is TRBV20-1, the J call TRBJ1-6; D not resolved. The sequence came from a human donor in good health (CMV status not recorded). Some clones in this sample may be carry-over from other donors' samples. The specimen comprised cultured PBMCs, sampled from culture after CMV antigen stimulation. CDR3 DNA sequence: TGCAGTGCTAGTGGTCCAGATTCACCCCTCCACTTT. Amino acids: CSASGPDSPLHF.